This T cell receptor beta chain was sequenced for a study of circulating CD8 cells and anti-PD-1 response in melanoma (dated by TCRdb to about 2020). Regarding the study in general: Nivolumab was given to patients intravenously at 3 mg/kg every 2 weeks. Of the roughly 13 patients in the melanoma cohort, seven received anti-PD-1 as first-line therapy and six had prior targeted therapy or immunotherapy. Patients with complete or partial responses were classified as responders, and patients with stable or progressive disease (RECIST v1.1) were classified as non-responders. The TCR repertoire analysis included 11 melanoma patients, of whom 7 were non-responders and 4 were responders. On on-treatment samples, PD-1 was detected using a biotinylated anti-human IgG4 antibody. Overall study outcomes, separate from this receptor: Because tumor material was not accessible, tumor reactivity was instead assessed by peptide assays on expanded sorted subsets. Repertoires were mostly private between subsets, with fewer than 8% of TRB clonotypes shared at M1, and the greatest sharing occurred between DPOS and TIGIT. The DNEG repertoire was the most diverse; PD-1 and DPOS showed similar, higher clonality, and TIGIT repertoires were the least diverse. The published TCR repertoire comparisons used only baseline and M1 samples from a small cohort with few responders. Because material was limited, most experiments were generally run without replicates. The authors pointed out that the cohort included both treatment-naive and previously treated patients, and that this mix could influence the results.

Using a BD FACSAria II cell sorter, four subsets defined by PD-1 and/or TIGIT were sorted from live CD3+CD8+TCRalphabeta+ cells. Circulating CD8 T cells were sorted into four subsets by PD-1 and TIGIT expression to characterize their relevance to anti-PD-1 therapy response. For each sorted CD8 T-cell subset, both the TCR alpha and TCR beta chains were sequenced. Peripheral blood was collected before the first anti-PD-1 injection, after two injections and after four injections. PBMCs were isolated immediately by Ficoll gradient centrifugation. Until use, PBMCs were cryopreserved in liquid nitrogen in RPMI containing around 20% FCS and about 10% DMSO. After thawing, PBMCs were stained with a viability dye and with antibodies against CD3, CD8alpha, TCRalphabeta, PD-1 and TIGIT. The RNeasy Kit was used to extract total RNA, and all samples had a RIN greater than 7. Data came from a NextSeq 500. TCR libraries were prepared from about 16 ng of total RNA with the QIAseq Immune Repertoire RNA Library Kit, Human TCR Panel. TCR libraries were sequenced on an Illumina NextSeq with a Mid Output V2 kit, and asymmetric 261x41 paired-end reads were used. Each TCR library was diluted to 3 to 5 nM, pooled, denatured and loaded at approximately 0.97 pM. On the authors' methods: TCR FASTQ files were processed in the QIAGEN GeneGlobe Data Analysis Center, with downstream analysis in R 3.5.2. Clonality was computed as one minus Shannon entropy normalized by the log of the number of unique productive sequences. TRA or TRB clonotypes differing in abundance between baseline and M1 were identified within each subset by Fisher exact tests at 5% FDR. Clonotypes with differential abundance were classified as emerging, expanding, contracting or non-expanding/contracting. Morisita's overlap index was used to measure repertoire overlap between patients. TCRdb ran its own pipeline on the public reads, namely fastp trimming at Q25 and MiXCR clone calling, and kept in-frame beta chains. Each CDR3 protein appears once, grouped with its most common genes and DNA. Clone size and V and J calls follow TCRdb, not the original study. This sample lists just under 850 distinct CDR3 sequences; 5.1% were detected once. Jointly, the top ten make up more than 6.5% of the sample.

From a lookup of the germline V gene, CDR1 and CDR2 are MDHEN and SYDVKM. Between the V and J ends, shortened by 6 bases and 4 bases respectively, the junction contains 9 bases. The CDR3 starts with the cysteine, ends with the phenylalanine, and has 12 residues. The retained sequence is limited to the CDR3, 36 bases, with the frame set at the first base. As a fraction of the sample, this clonotype is medium-sized (0.01 to 0.1%). Which antigen it targets is not known. No base quality values were provided; no much bigger clone lies one nucleotide off. Specimen: CD8+ T cells from PBMCs, collected at baseline or after one month of anti-PD-1 therapy (not recorded which). The TCR comes from a human donor with melanoma. The chain was built from TRBV28 and TRBJ1-2; TRBD1 is a possible D gene, resting on 5 matching bases. This receptor has the CDR3 CASRRGFYGYTF. The sequence in DNA is TGTGCCAGCAGGAGGGGTTTCTATGGCTACACCTTC.